This TCR beta chain originates from a study of Graves' ophthalmopathy and Graves' hyperthyroidism. Study-wide results and caveats: Most thyroid clonotypes expanded beyond 0.001 frequency were also found in blood. The model's prediction of ophthalmopathy progression had about 70% sensitivity and roughly 72% specificity.

Germline V gene sequence: CDR1 ENHRY, CDR2 SYGVKD. V dropped 10 bases and J dropped 5 bases, with 18 bases sitting between them. The CDR3 length is 13 residues. PBMCs stemmed from over 9.5 ml of fresh peripheral blood. Amplification of the TCR beta CDR3 regions used RNA transcripts (as template). HTBI-primed RT-PCR formed the first round, and a multiplex PCR formed the second. TCRdb processed the multiplex PCR reads anew with MiXCR; each CDR3 protein has one entry. This table holds approximately 700,000 distinct CDR3 sequences, under 50% found once. This clonotype was picked up many times. The target antigen is unknown.

V usage is TRBV10-3 and J usage is TRBJ2-7, with D maybe TRBD1 (7 bases). The sample consisted of peripheral blood. This clonotype was obtained from an adult man with Graves' ophthalmopathy. This chain's CDR3 is CATKIQGTDEQYF. The CDR3 DNA reads as TGTGCCACAAAAATACAGGGGACTGACGAGCAGTACTTC.